The rows below give T cell receptor beta chains drawn from one sample of a study of blood T cell repertoires in COVID-19. Here immunoSEQ multiplex PCR was the method, and the copy in TCRdb shows in-frame clones only, minus some. The sample holds around 300,000 clones, around 90% seen once. The sample comprised PBMCs or T cells enriched from blood (not recorded which). These TCRs come from a woman between 40 and 55 years old who had recovered from COVID-19. Each CDR3 is given without its conserved first and last residue.

TRBJ2-7 TRBV7-2 ASSLGQEAYEQY
TRBJ1-1 TRBV6-2/TRBV6-3 ASSKQGAGTEAF
TRBJ1-5 TRBV6-5 ASSYAKESHQPQH
TRBJ1-6 TRBV28 ASSPQVGGSPLH
TRBJ2-1 TRBV5-4 ASSLGLAGAGEQF
TRBJ1-5 TRBV7-9 ASSLAGGDNQPQH
TRBJ1-2 TRBV6-2/TRBV6-3 ASSLVRGYGYT
TRBJ2-5 TRBV18 ASSPPTVGETQY
TRBJ1-2 TRBV6-5 ASRPETGRGYT
TRBJ2-5 TRBV18 ASSPQLQETQY
TRBJ2-5 TRBV19 ASGAGRGETQY
TRBJ2-7 TRBV6-6 ASSRGTSGSSSYEQY
TRBJ2-1 TRBV15 ATMSRVGNNEQF
TRBJ2-2 TRBV19 ASSIGDRGPGELF
TRBJ2-2 TRBV9 ASSVNGILTGELF
TRBJ2-5 TRBV5-4 ASSEGHNQETQY
TRBJ2-3 TRBV5-1 ASSLGLVSTDTQY
TRBJ2-1 TRBV28 ASSLRAASGDNEQF
TRBJ2-3 TRBV28 ASSLFVSRVGSTDTQY
TRBJ2-2 TRBV9 ASSVAEPTGELF
TRBJ2-1 TRBV6-5 ASRPLAGLNEQF
TRBJ1-1 TRBV5-8 ASSFGSDRVNTEAF
TRBJ2-7 TRBV18 ASSPRRTEAAEQY
TRBJ1-1 TRBV28 ASSSPIASRGLLNTEAF
TRBJ2-7 TRBV12-3/TRBV12-4 ASSLVTGGEQY
TRBJ2-4 TRBV7-3 ASSNGGGNIQY
TRBJ2-3 TRBV30 AWKSRGTDTQY
TRBJ1-2 TRBV12-3/TRBV12-4 ASSRQTNYGYT
TRBJ2-7 TRBV6-5 ASKPSGSYEQY
TRBJ2-5 TRBV5-4 ASSLVGTGGEETQY
TRBJ1-1 TRBV15 ATSRDPLGGGGLTEAF
TRBJ2-1 TRBV6-6 ASSPWAGYNEQF
TRBJ1-2 TRBV7-9 ASSPWTVNYGYT
TRBJ2-1 TRBV7-3 ASSFKGDNEQF
TRBJ2-2 TRBV7-2 ASSLRAVVTGELF
TRBJ1-1 TRBV28 ASTSVENTEAF
TRBJ2-1 TRBV10-3 AIGGVYNEQF
TRBJ1-6 TRBV28 ASSAGGRRNSPLH
TRBJ1-5 TRBV6-5 ASSRGVNQPQH
TRBJ1-3 TRBV5-4 ASSSSQGAPSGNTIY
TRBJ2-7 TRBV10-3 AIGEAGVKGEQY
TRBJ2-5 TRBV7-2 ASSLGQEETQY
TRBJ1-2 TRBV5-6 ASSLVADNYGYT
TRBJ2-1 TRBV3-1/TRBV3-2 ASSPFLAGGKHEQF
TRBJ2-1 TRBV6-4 ASSEVAGSSYNEQF
TRBJ2-5 TRBV6-5 ASKEGVGETQY
TRBJ2-7 TRBV10-3 AIRETQSSYEQY
TRBJ2-1 TRBV3-1/TRBV3-2 ASSQETAGGNEQF
TRBJ2-1 TRBV25-1 ASSDDRGPGDEQF
TRBJ1-2 TRBV19 ASNGGGYGYT
TRBJ2-7 TRBV7-2 ASSRTRDSYEQY
TRBJ2-3 TRBV28 ASSPPGLNTDTQY
TRBJ1-2 TRBV2 ASSERIRSGT
TRBJ2-7 TRBV7-8 ASSLVAGDNEQY
TRBJ2-3 TRBV7-8 ASSARRLAGVQGTQY